The 32 T cell receptor beta chains reported below all come from one sample, sequenced in a study of T cell responses to AZD1222 COVID-19 vaccine. Sequenced by immunoSEQ multiplex PCR; TCRdb stores in-frame clones only, minus some. Found here are some 130,000 clones, over 75% of them singletons; the top ten hold under 3.5%. The sample consisted of peripheral blood, taken on day 0 of AZD1222 vaccination. The receptors here all came from an adult in good health.

The rearrangement links TRBV19 to TRBJ2-7; TRBD1 or TRBD2 may be the D gene (5 bases each). The CDR3 is made up of 14 amino acids. Germline V CDR1 and CDR2: LNHDA, SQIVND (reference sequence). V dropped 5 bases and J dropped 1 base, with 12 bases sitting between them. The CDR3: CASSPTGGSYEQYF. Here the CDR3 DNA reads TGTGCCAGTAGTCCCACAGGAGGATCCTACGAGCAGTACTTC.

This rearrangement joins TRBV12-3 or TRBV12-4 to TRBJ1-2; D gene unclear. The length of the CDR3 is 12 residues. V was clipped by 2 bases and J by 8 bases, with 9 bases between them. The CDR3 spells CASSLQVGGYTF. CDR3 nucleotides: TGTGCCAGCAGTTTACAGGTTGGGGGCTACACCTTC.

The chain is built from TRBV9 and TRBJ1-2; 7 bases map to TRBD1. The V segment lost 4 bases and the J segment 2 bases; nucleotides outside the gene matches: 5. Germline V gene data show CDR1 as SGDLS and CDR2 as YYNGEE. The CDR3 extends over 14 amino acids. CDR3: CASSPSTGNYGYTF. CDR3 coding DNA: TGTGCCAGCAGCCCTTCGACAGGGAACTATGGCTACACCTTC.

The chain combines TRBV7-3 with TRBJ2-1; 9 bases are a match to TRBD2. CDR3 length equals 15 residues. The trim removed 3 bases at V and 4 bases at J, leaving 4 bases unmatched. Germline values: CDR1 SGHTA, CDR2 FQGTGA. DNA for the CDR3: TGTGCCAGCAGCTTCGATAGCGGGAGATACAATGAGCAGTTCTTC. Translated, it gives CASSFDSGRYNEQFF.

This clone has just a few counts. The chain has TRBV20-1 and TRBJ2-7, with D possibly matching TRBD1 (6 bases). This CDR3 has 11 residues. Trimming removed 1 base at V and 13 bases at J, with 14 bases between. Germline V gene data show CDR1 as DFQATT and CDR2 as SNEGSKA (reference sequence). The CDR3 DNA is TGCAGTGCTAGAGTCGGCACAGGGTACTACTTC. Residues: CSARVGTGYYF.

V is TRBV7-2 and J is TRBJ2-7; 9 bases fit TRBD2. Germline V gives CDR1 SGHTA, CDR2 FQGNSA. V gave up 0 bases and J gave up 5 bases; unmatched junction bases: 2. The CDR3 is 14 amino acids. CDR3 in DNA: TGTGCCAGCAGCTTAGCGGGACTAGCCCACGAGCAGTACTTC. Translated, it gives CASSLAGLAHEQYF.

The chain carries TRBV12-3 or TRBV12-4 and TRBJ1-5; tentative D call: TRBD1 (6 bases). Trimming removed 6 bases from V and 6 bases from J, with 12 bases in between. CDR3 length: 13 residues. The CDR3 region has the DNA TGTGCCAGCAGCCTCGGACAGTCTCAGCCCCAGCATTTT. Its protein is CASSLGQSQPQHF.

V and J are TRBV7-9 and TRBJ2-7, with TRBD1 matching 10 bases. From germline, CDR1 is SEHNR and CDR2 FQNEAQ (reference sequence). The V and J ends lost 5 bases and 1 base, in that order; junction bases with no gene match: 5. The CDR3 is made up of 15 amino acids. CDR3 sequence: CASSPPGQGSYEQYF. In DNA form, the CDR3 reads TGTGCCAGCAGCCCGCCGGGACAGGGGTCCTACGAGCAGTACTTC.

V usage is TRBV5-6 and J usage is TRBJ1-4; 8 bases align to TRBD1. CDR3 length: 14 amino acids. J lost 10 bases, V lost 6 bases, and 11 bases had no gene match. Germline V lookup: CDR1 SGHDT, CDR2 YYEEEE. The CDR3 protein is CASNKQGGIGKLFF. The CDR3 bases are TGTGCCAGCAACAAACAGGGGGGTATTGGAAAACTGTTTTTT.

This clone was counted many times. The chain couples TRBV7-9 to TRBJ1-5, with TRBD1 identical over 7 bases. The germline gives CDR1 SEHNR, CDR2 FQNEAQ (reference sequence). The CDR3 has 14 residues. With 0 bases clipped from V and 8 bases from J, the junction kept 4 bases outside the gene matches. The CDR3 bases are TGTGCCAGCAGCTTAGCAGGACAGGCAGAGCCCCAGCATTTT. Translation gives CASSLAGQAEPQHF.

The rearrangement uses TRBV11-1 and TRBJ2-7, with TRBD2 matching 9 bases. This CDR3 contains 15 residues. The V segment lost 4 bases and the J segment 3 bases; nucleotides outside the gene matches: 7. Per germline, CDR1 SGHAT and CDR2 FQDESV (reference sequence). DNA of the CDR3: TGTGCCAGCAGCTCCCGGGTTAGCGGGAGCTACGAGCAGTACTTC. As protein: CASSSRVSGSYEQYF.

The chain uses TRBV2 and TRBJ2-3, with D unresolved. Germline loops: CDR1 SNHLY, CDR2 FYNNEI. The CDR3 runs 14 residues. Trimming stripped 3 bases from V and 0 bases from J, with 7 bases between. This CDR3 is CASSEGFSTDTQYF. CDR3 nucleotides: TGTGCCAGCAGTGAGGGATTTAGCACAGATACGCAGTATTTT.

This chain uses TRBV4-2 with TRBJ1-5; D not resolved. The CDR3 has 17 amino acids. Trimming left V 0 bases short and J 0 bases short, with 12 bases between. Per the germline V gene, CDR1 is LGHNA and CDR2 is YNFKEQ. This CDR3 reads CASSQDQGLISNQPQHF. The CDR3 DNA reads TGTGCCAGCAGCCAAGATCAAGGCCTAATTAGCAATCAGCCCCAGCATTTT.

The V and J genes are TRBV2 and TRBJ1-4, with unresolved D. Trimming shortened V by 7 bases and J by 6 bases, and 9 bases separated the two germline ends. CDR1 and CDR2 (germline): SNHLY, FYNNEI. The CDR3 has 12 amino acids. In DNA form, the CDR3 reads TGTGCCAGCAAGGGTACCGATGAAAAACTGTTTTTT. Translated: CASKGTDEKLFF.

DNA of the CDR3: TGTGCCAGCAGTTTCGGTAATGAGCAGTTCTTC. Protein sequence: CASSFGNEQFF. This chain joins TRBV12-3 or TRBV12-4 and TRBJ2-1; no clear D. CDR3 length: 11 amino acids. V was pared by 3 bases and J by 7 bases, with 4 bases between.

V is TRBV7-9 and J is TRBJ2-5, with TRBD2 matching over 8 bases. The CDR3 contains 13 residues. Per germline, CDR1 SEHNR and CDR2 FQNEAQ (reference sequence). V shed 11 bases and J 5 bases; nucleotides not matched to a gene: 10. In DNA form, the CDR3 reads TGTGCCGACGGGCGAAGCGGGAGTGAGACCCAGTACTTC. Its protein is CADGRSGSETQYF.

The chain carries TRBV4-2 and TRBJ1-3; the D gene is possibly TRBD1 (5 bases). V lost 0 bases, J lost 0 bases, and 24 bases lay in between. CDR1 and CDR2 (germline): LGHNA, YNFKEQ. The CDR3 runs 21 residues. CDR3 amino acids: CASSQEVIAGGRVSSGNTIYF. CDR3 nucleotide sequence: TGTGCCAGCAGCCAAGAAGTAATCGCCGGTGGCAGGGTATCCTCTGGAAACACCATATATTTT.

V is TRBV24-1 and J is TRBJ2-3; D ambiguous. The CDR3 contains 15 residues. The V and J ends lost 5 bases and 2 bases respectively, with 13 bases between them. The germline CDR1 and CDR2 sequences are KGHDR and SFDVKD. The CDR3 DNA sequence: TGTGCCACCAGTGCTAAGCAGACAAACACAGATACGCAGTATTTT. It encodes CATSAKQTNTDTQYF.

This chain links TRBV9 with TRBJ1-3; no clear D gene. The CDR3 has 14 amino acids. The V end lost 4 bases, the J end lost 0 bases, and 8 bases lay between the germline ends. CDR1 SGDLS and CDR2 YYNGEE come from the germline V gene. For the CDR3, the DNA is TGTGCCAGCAGCCCCGACCTCTCTGGAAACACCATATATTTT. Amino acid sequence: CASSPDLSGNTIYF.

The chain employs TRBV5-1 and TRBJ2-6; D is possibly TRBD1 (6 bases). Looked up from germline, CDR1 is SGHRS and CDR2 is YFSETQ. V lost 0 bases and J lost 0, with 16 bases in between. This CDR3 is built from 19 residues. CDR3 sequence: CASSLASRGQGSGANVLTF. The DNA for the CDR3 is TGCGCCAGCAGCTTGGCCAGCAGGGGACAAGGCTCTGGGGCCAACGTCCTGACTTTC.

This rearrangement joins TRBV5-1 to TRBJ2-2; 14 nucleotides agree with TRBD2. CDR1 SGHRS and CDR2 YFSETQ come from the germline V gene. Trimming at V came to 6 bases and at J to 9 bases, leaving 4 bases not matched to a gene. CDR3 length: 14 amino acids. The DNA of the CDR3 is TGCGCCAGCACAGGGACTAGCGGGAGCCGGGAGCTGTTTTTT. As protein: CASTGTSGSRELFF.

The chain joins TRBV27 to TRBJ2-7; D gene uncertain. V dropped 7 bases and J dropped 3 bases, with 4 bases sitting between them. This CDR3 is built from 10 residues. The germline V gene encodes CDR1 MNHEY and CDR2 SMNVEV (reference sequence). The CDR3 protein is CASKVYEQYF. The CDR3 DNA reads as TGTGCCAGCAAGGTCTACGAGCAGTACTTC.

This chain connects TRBV11-2 to TRBJ1-2; maybe TRBD1 (6 bases). The CDR3 totals 17 residues. Germline V gene sequence: CDR1 SGHAT, CDR2 FQNNGV. Trimming cost V 5 bases and J 3 bases, with 22 bases left between them. The CDR3 DNA sequence: TGTGCCAGCAGCGCACCGGGGGGCGTTCCACTCGACTATGGCTACACCTTC. It translates to CASSAPGGVPLDYGYTF.

The gene calls are TRBV18 and TRBJ2-5; D gene ambiguous. This CDR3 is built from 14 residues. Germline-derived CDR1 and CDR2 are KGHSH and LQKENI. Trimming cost V 0 bases and J 1 base, with 6 bases left between them. The CDR3 region has the DNA TGTGCCAGCTCACCACCGATGCGCCAAGAGACCCAGTACTTC. Residues: CASSPPMRQETQYF.

This clone is a singleton in its sample. J is TRBJ1-6 and V is TRBV5-6; D is unclear. Trimming removed 2 bases from V and 7 bases from J, with 19 bases in between. This CDR3 region has 17 residues. CDR1 SGHDT and CDR2 YYEEEE come from the germline V gene. The CDR3 protein is CASSFRGLTRGNSPLHF. In DNA, the CDR3 is TGTGCCAGCAGCTTCCGGGGTTTAACTCGAGGAAATTCACCCCTCCACTTT. The variable domain in full, with the rest retrieved from reference TRBV5-6 and TRBJ1-6, is DAGVTQSPTHLIKTRGQQVTLRCSPKSGHDTVSWYQQALGQGPQFIFQYYEEEERQRGNFPDRFSGHQFPNYSSELNVNALLLGDSALYLCASSFRGLTRGNSPLHFGNGTRLTVT.

J is TRBJ1-3 and V is TRBV5-4; D is ambiguous. This CDR3 is 17 amino acids long. Looked up from germline, CDR1 is SGHNT and CDR2 is YYREEE (reference sequence). Trimming shortened V by 4 bases and J by 0 bases, and 17 bases separated the two germline ends. The CDR3 bases are TGTGCCAGCAGCGAATCGTCGGGCCCTTACTCTGGAAACACCATATATTTT. Translation: CASSESSGPYSGNTIYF.

The chain uses TRBV5-1 and TRBJ1-2; a possible D gene is TRBD1 (6 bases). CDR1 SGHRS and CDR2 YFSETQ come from the germline V gene. The CDR3 extends over 15 amino acids. V was trimmed by 4 bases and J by 4 bases, leaving 17 bases between them. The CDR3 DNA reads as TGCGCCAGCAGCCAAGAGGGGGGGCGCAGCTATGGCTACACCTTC. The encoded protein is CASSQEGGRSYGYTF.

This chain connects TRBV24-1 to TRBJ2-7, with D perhaps TRBD1 (5 bases). This CDR3 spans 13 amino acids. V lost 9 bases and J lost 5, with 16 bases in between. Germline loops: CDR1 KGHDR, CDR2 SFDVKD. CDR3 amino acids: CATSRQPGDEQYF. The DNA for the CDR3 is TGTGCCACCTCTAGACAGCCAGGCGACGAGCAGTACTTC.

The chain is built from TRBV12-5 and TRBJ1-1; tentative D call: TRBD1 (6 bases). Trimming took 4 bases from V and 1 from J, leaving 10 bases between them. The germline V gene has CDR1 LGHNT and CDR2 FRNRAP. CDR3 length equals 14 residues. For the CDR3, the DNA is TGTGCTAGTGGTTCCGGGACACGGAACACTGAAGCTTTCTTT. Translated, it gives CASGSGTRNTEAFF.

The DNA for the CDR3 is TGTGCCACCAGCAGAGGGGCGGGAGTTGCCTACGAGCAGTACTTC. Residues: CATSRGAGVAYEQYF. This chain joins TRBV15 and TRBJ2-7; 7 bases map to TRBD2. The germline CDR1 and CDR2 sequences are LNHNV and YYDKDF (reference sequence). After removal of 1 base from V and 2 bases from J, the junction contained 5 bases not matched to a gene. The CDR3 consists of 15 residues.

This chain connects TRBV18 to TRBJ1-1; unclear D gene. The V gene's germline CDR1 is KGHSH and CDR2 LQKENI. The CDR3 has 13 residues. V lost 6 bases to trimming and J lost 1 base, with 9 bases between them. CDR3 in amino acids: CASSTSGNTEAFF. In DNA, the CDR3 is TGTGCCAGCTCGACCTCGGGGAACACTGAAGCTTTCTTT. Full variable domain (remainder filled in from reference TRBV18 and TRBJ1-1): NAGVMQNPRHLVRRRGQEARLRCSPMKGHSHVYWYRQLPEEGLKFMVYLQKENIIDESGMPKERFSAEFPKEGPSILRIQQVVRGDSAAYFCASSTSGNTEAFFGQGTRLTVV.

The chain links TRBV5-5 to TRBJ1-1, with D possibly TRBD1 on 6 matching bases. This CDR3 spans 16 amino acids. The germline V gene has CDR1 SGHKS and CDR2 YYEKEE (reference sequence). The V end was cut by 6 bases, the J end by 0 bases, with 18 bases between. The CDR3 coding sequence is TGTGCCAGCAACCAAGGGGACAAATATATGAACACTGAAGCTTTCTTT. This encodes CASNQGDKYMNTEAFF.